A few counts support the clone carrying this TCR beta chain. Its antigen is not identified. Other DNA variants within this sample encode the same CDR3. This sample is drawn from a study of OX40 agonist ivuxolimab in advanced cancers. Study overall: Patients receiving dose escalation had hepatocellular carcinoma, melanoma, renal cell or head and neck cancer.

Measured with immunoSEQ multiplex PCR; TCRdb has only the in-frame clones, and not every one. This table has about 37,000 clones, 85% appearing once. Study-wide findings and caveats: The investigators did not determine what antigen specificity the expanded peripheral T cells had. Low normalized T-cell clonal expansion was additionally recorded for some nonresponders.

CDR3 length equals 14 residues. Germline CDR1 reads MNHNS; CDR2 reads SASEGT. Losses at the gene ends were 3 bases for V and 2 bases for J; bases not matched to a gene: 3. The TCR comes from an adult with an advanced solid tumor such as melanoma, head and neck, liver or kidney cancer. The material sequenced was CD4+ or CD8+ T cells sorted from blood, taken in a trial of the OX40 agonist ivuxolimab. V usage is TRBV6-1 and J usage is TRBJ1-1, with 7 bases matching TRBD1. The CDR3 reads CASSDRGVNTEAFF. The CDR3 DNA follows: TGTGCCAGCAGTGACAGGGGGGTAAACACTGAAGCTTTCTTT.